The rows below give T cell receptor beta chains drawn from one sample of a study of cytomegalovirus exposure and HLA in healthy donors. This table comes from immunoSEQ multiplex PCR, and its TCRdb copy is limited to in-frame clones, with some not included. The table includes 160,000 or so clones, around 88% detected once. Input material: PBMCs. The receptors were gathered from a woman younger than 45 in good health and CMV-seronegative. Both conserved end residues are part of each CDR3. The D gene is left open where the match is weak. Some rows have no size entry. The others give once, few or many, or a class for an expanded clone.

CDR3 DNA | CDR3 protein | J gene | clone size | D gene | V gene
TGTGCCAGCAGCGCGGGACTCGGCACAGATACGCAGTATTTT | CASSAGLGTDTQYF | TRBJ2-3 | - | - | TRBV6-4
TGCGCCAGCAGCCTCAATAACCGGGACAGGAGATCCTACGAGCAGTACTTC | CASSLNNRDRRSYEQYF | TRBJ2-7 | - | TRBD1 | TRBV5-1
TGCAGCTACAGGGTAACAGATACGCAGTATTTT | CSYRVTDTQYF | TRBJ2-3 | - | - | TRBV29-1
TGTGCCAGCAGCGTCGGAGCGGGGGTGAACACCGGGGAGCTGTTTTTT | CASSVGAGVNTGELFF | TRBJ2-2 | - | TRBD2 | TRBV9
TGTGCCAGCAGTTTCCCAGGACCTAGCCGCCCCGAGCAGTACTTC | CASSFPGPSRPEQYF | TRBJ2-7 | - | - | TRBV28
TGTGCCAGCAGCGCCGGGACAGCTGGTGTCTACGAGCAGTACTTC | CASSAGTAGVYEQYF | TRBJ2-7 | few | TRBD1 | TRBV28
TGTGCCAGCTCACCACACAGGGGTCAGGATGAGCAGTTCTTC | CASSPHRGQDEQFF | TRBJ2-1 | - | TRBD1 | TRBV18
TGTGCCAGCAGCGGCAGGGGTACGGTCTATGGCTACACCTTC | CASSGRGTVYGYTF | TRBJ1-2 | - | - | TRBV5-4
TGTGCCAGCAGTTCCGGACTGGGGGCCACTGAAGCTTTCTTT | CASSSGLGATEAFF | TRBJ1-1 | - | - | TRBV28
TGTGCCAGCTATTTCGAGGTTTACGGGGAGCTGTTTTTT | CASYFEVYGELFF | TRBJ2-2 | - | - | TRBV21-1
TGCGCCAGCAGCCAAGATACTACCTACAATCAGCCCCAGCATTTT | CASSQDTTYNQPQHF | TRBJ1-5 | few | - | TRBV4-1
TGTGCCAGCAGCTTGGACAGGGACGGCTACACCTTC | CASSLDRDGYTF | TRBJ1-2 | - | - | TRBV5-4
TGTGCCAGCAGTTACACTGAAGGGTTAGCGGACGAGCAGTTCTTC | CASSYTEGLADEQFF | TRBJ2-1 | - | - | TRBV6-5
TGTGCCAGCAGTGAGGGACAGGGGGCCCATCAGCCCCAGCATTTT | CASSEGQGAHQPQHF | TRBJ1-5 | - | TRBD1 | TRBV6-1
TGTGCCAGCAGTCGGGGGACAGGGGCCCCCTATGGCTACACCTTC | CASSRGTGAPYGYTF | TRBJ1-2 | - | TRBD1 | TRBV28